The 13 T cell receptor beta chains reported below all come from one sample, sequenced in a study of cytomegalovirus exposure and HLA in healthy donors. The primer mix had 60 Vbeta and 13 Jbeta primers. Using immunoSEQ multiplex PCR, the repertoire was profiled, and TCRdb retains in-frame clones only, with some absent. This repertoire shows some 180,000 clones, 60% to 85% found once; its top ten account for 2.9%. Sequencing used PBMCs. These TCRs come from a male donor in good health and CMV-seronegative.

Turning to this clone: The same CDR3 can be traced to other DNA sequences in this sample. The chain links TRBV5-6 to TRBJ2-1; weak D call: TRBD1 (6 bases). This CDR3 comprises 12 residues. Germline CDR1 reads SGHDT; CDR2 reads YYEEEE. Trimming shortened V by 5 bases and J by 10 bases, and 13 bases separated the two germline ends. The CDR3 is CASRLQGREQFF. The CDR3, as DNA: TGTGCCAGCAGACTACAGGGAAGGGAGCAGTTCTTC.

The V call is TRBV11-1, the J call TRBJ2-3; D is possibly TRBD1 (5 bases). Germline assignment: CDR1 SGHAT and CDR2 FQDESV (reference sequence). The V gene lost 5 bases and the J gene lost 0 bases, with 15 bases spanning the gap. The CDR3 totals 16 residues. This CDR3 reads CASSPGRDSSTDTQYF. The CDR3 nucleotides are TGTGCCAGCAGCCCTGGCCGCGACAGTAGCACAGATACGCAGTATTTT.

This rearrangement joins TRBV10-1 to TRBJ1-6, with 7 bases fitting TRBD1. Per germline, CDR1 WNHNN and CDR2 SYGVQD (reference sequence). CDR3 length: 14 residues. J gave up 7 bases and V 8 bases, and 8 bases lay outside the gene matches. The CDR3 DNA sequence: TGCGCCAGCTCCACCGGGACAGTAAATTCACCCCTCCACTTT. Translated, it gives CASSTGTVNSPLHF.

Concerning this clone: The sample carries other DNA sequences with the same CDR3. CDR3 amino acids: CASSLSYEQYF. CDR3 bases: TGTGCCAGCAGCTTATCCTACGAGCAGTACTTC. V usage is TRBV14 and J usage is TRBJ2-7; D is undetermined. From germline, CDR1 is SGHDN and CDR2 FVKESK. The CDR3 extends over 11 amino acids. Deletions cut 5 bases from V and 1 base from J, with 3 bases between.

V usage is TRBV4-1 and J usage is TRBJ2-1; D is perhaps TRBD2 (5 bases). The CDR3 contains 17 residues. Germline V gene lookup returns CDR1 MGHRA and CDR2 YSYEKL. Trimming pared 4 bases from V and 0 bases from J, leaving 16 bases between. The CDR3 nucleotides are TGCGCCAGCAGCCCCCATGACGGGATGCTCTCCTACAATGAGCAGTTCTTC. This gives the protein CASSPHDGMLSYNEQFF.

The V gene is TRBV28, the J gene TRBJ2-7, with 9 bases identical to TRBD2. From germline, CDR1 is MDHEN and CDR2 SYDVKM. The J segment lost 2 bases and the V segment lost 5 bases, leaving 7 bases of the junction unmatched. The CDR3 extends over 15 amino acids. The CDR3, as DNA: TGTGCCAGCAGTAACGGCGGGGGGGTAGCCTACGAGCAGTACTTC. Translating gives CASSNGGGVAYEQYF. Using reference TRBV28 and TRBJ2-7 for the parts outside the CDR3, the full variable domain is DVKVTQSSRYLVKRTGEKVFLECVQDMDHENMFWYRQDPGLGLRLIYFSYDVKMKEKGDIPEGYSVSREKKERFSLILESASTNQTSMYLCASSNGGGVAYEQYFGPGTRLTVT.

This rearrangement joins TRBV10-3 to TRBJ1-5; perhaps TRBD1 as D (5 bases). Looked up from germline, CDR1 is ENHRY and CDR2 is SYGVKD. Trimming stripped 5 bases from V and 4 bases from J, with 6 bases between. The CDR3 contains 12 residues. The DNA for the CDR3 is TGTGCCATCAGTTCAGGGAATCAGCCCCAGCATTTT. Amino acid sequence: CAISSGNQPQHF.

V and J are TRBV6-5 and TRBJ1-2; D might be TRBD1 (6 bases). V lost 3 bases, J lost 4 bases, and 18 bases lay in between. From germline, CDR1 is MNHEY and CDR2 SVGAGI. The CDR3 length is 16 residues. The DNA of the CDR3 is TGTGCCAGCAGTTATTCCGGACAGATCCGTAGCTATGGCTACACCTTC. Residues: CASSYSGQIRSYGYTF.

This chain uses TRBV28 with TRBJ2-3; D not certain. The germline gives CDR1 MDHEN, CDR2 SYDVKM. The V and J ends lost 6 bases and 1 base respectively, with 11 bases between them. There are 14 residues in the CDR3. The CDR3 nucleotides read TGTGCCAGCAGCCTAGAGGTCGGCACAGATACGCAGTATTTT. It specifies CASSLEVGTDTQYF.

This rearrangement joins TRBV19 to TRBJ2-3; D unclear. Per germline, CDR1 LNHDA and CDR2 SQIVND (reference sequence). V was clipped by 6 bases and J by 4 bases, with 8 bases between them. The CDR3 runs to 12 residues. This chain's CDR3 is CASSNMADTQYF. The CDR3 bases are TGTGCCAGTAGCAACATGGCAGATACGCAGTATTTT.

This clone was counted between two and nine times. The rearrangement joins TRBV28 to TRBJ1-3; D gene ambiguous. The CDR3 runs 13 residues. Between the trimmed V and J ends, which lost 3 bases and 4 bases, there was a span of 7 bases. Germline CDR1 MDHEN, CDR2 SYDVKM. CDR3 loop: CASSFQRGNTIYF. The CDR3 DNA sequence: TGTGCCAGCAGTTTTCAGAGGGGAAACACCATATATTTT. Full variable domain (remainder filled in from reference TRBV28 and TRBJ1-3): DVKVTQSSRYLVKRTGEKVFLECVQDMDHENMFWYRQDPGLGLRLIYFSYDVKMKEKGDIPEGYSVSREKKERFSLILESASTNQTSMYLCASSFQRGNTIYFGEGSWLTVV.

The genes are TRBV10-3 and TRBJ1-4, with D possibly matching TRBD1 (6 bases). Deletions cut 0 bases from V and 7 bases from J, with 6 bases between. The CDR3 has 13 residues. Per the germline V gene, CDR1 is ENHRY and CDR2 is SYGVKD. CDR3: CAISESGGEKLFF. CDR3 coding DNA: TGTGCCATCAGTGAGTCAGGGGGTGAAAAACTGTTTTTT.

For the CDR3, the DNA is TGTGCCAGCAGCTTAGAGAGGGCCGGGGAGACCCAGTACTTC. Residues: CASSLERAGETQYF. The chain combines TRBV11-2 with TRBJ2-5; weak D call: TRBD2 (5 bases). The CDR3 totals 14 residues. Germline V gene lookup returns CDR1 SGHAT and CDR2 FQNNGV. V lost 0 bases and J 5 bases, leaving 10 bases between the germline ends.